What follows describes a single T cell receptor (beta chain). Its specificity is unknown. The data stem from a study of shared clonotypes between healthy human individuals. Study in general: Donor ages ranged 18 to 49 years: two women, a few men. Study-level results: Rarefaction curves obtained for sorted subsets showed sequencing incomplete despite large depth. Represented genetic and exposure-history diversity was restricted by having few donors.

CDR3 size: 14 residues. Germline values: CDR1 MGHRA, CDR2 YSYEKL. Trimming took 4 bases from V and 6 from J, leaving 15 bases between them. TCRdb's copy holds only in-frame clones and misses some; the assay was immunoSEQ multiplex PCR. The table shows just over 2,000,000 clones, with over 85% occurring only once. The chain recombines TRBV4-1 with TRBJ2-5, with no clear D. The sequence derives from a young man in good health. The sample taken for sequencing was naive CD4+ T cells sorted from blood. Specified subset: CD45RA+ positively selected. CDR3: CASSPDTDRKTQYF. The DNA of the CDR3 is TGCGCCAGCAGCCCTGACACCGACCGGAAGACCCAGTACTTC.